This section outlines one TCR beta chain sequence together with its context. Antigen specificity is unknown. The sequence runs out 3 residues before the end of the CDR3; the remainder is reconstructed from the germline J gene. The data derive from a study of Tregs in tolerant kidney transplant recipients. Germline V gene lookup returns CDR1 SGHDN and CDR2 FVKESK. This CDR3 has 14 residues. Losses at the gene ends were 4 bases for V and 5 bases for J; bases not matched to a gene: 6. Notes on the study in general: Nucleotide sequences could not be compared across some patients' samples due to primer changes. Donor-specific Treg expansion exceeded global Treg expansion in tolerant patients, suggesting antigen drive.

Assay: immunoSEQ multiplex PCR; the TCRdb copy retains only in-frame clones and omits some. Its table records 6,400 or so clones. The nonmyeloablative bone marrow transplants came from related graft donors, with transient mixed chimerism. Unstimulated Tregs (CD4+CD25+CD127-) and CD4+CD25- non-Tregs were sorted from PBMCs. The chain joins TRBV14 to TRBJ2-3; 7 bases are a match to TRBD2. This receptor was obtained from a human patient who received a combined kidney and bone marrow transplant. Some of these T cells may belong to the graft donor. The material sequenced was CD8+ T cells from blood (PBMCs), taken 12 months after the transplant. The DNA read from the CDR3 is TGTGCCAGCAGCCCTAGCGGACTGGGAGATACG. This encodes CASSPSGLGDT. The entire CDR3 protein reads CASSPSGLGDTQYF.